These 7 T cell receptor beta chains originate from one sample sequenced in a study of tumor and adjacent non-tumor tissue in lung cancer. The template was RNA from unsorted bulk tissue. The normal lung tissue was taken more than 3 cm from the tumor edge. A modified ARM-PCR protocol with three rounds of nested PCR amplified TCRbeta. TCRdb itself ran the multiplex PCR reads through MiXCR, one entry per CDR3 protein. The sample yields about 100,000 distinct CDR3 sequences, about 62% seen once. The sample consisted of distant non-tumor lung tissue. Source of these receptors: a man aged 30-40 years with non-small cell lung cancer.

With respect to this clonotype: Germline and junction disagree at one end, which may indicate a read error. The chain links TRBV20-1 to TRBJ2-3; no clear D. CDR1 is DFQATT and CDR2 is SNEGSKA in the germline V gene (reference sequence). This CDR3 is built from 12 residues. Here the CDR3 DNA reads TGCAGTGCAACCAGTAACGCAGATACGCACTATTTT. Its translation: CSATSNADTHYF.

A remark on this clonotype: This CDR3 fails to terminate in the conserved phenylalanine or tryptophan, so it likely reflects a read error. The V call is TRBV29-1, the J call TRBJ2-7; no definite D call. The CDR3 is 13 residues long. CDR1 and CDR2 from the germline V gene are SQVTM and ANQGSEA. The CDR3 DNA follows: TGCATCGTCAGAGACAACAGCTACTACGAGCAGTACATC. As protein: CIVRDNSYYEQYI.

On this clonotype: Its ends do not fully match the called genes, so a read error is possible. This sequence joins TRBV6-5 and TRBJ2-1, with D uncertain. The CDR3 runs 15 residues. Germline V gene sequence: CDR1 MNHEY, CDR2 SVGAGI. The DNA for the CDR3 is TGTGCCTGCAGTTACTCCAAGTGGGCTGGAACTGAGCAGTTCTTC. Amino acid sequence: CACSYSKWAGTEQFF.

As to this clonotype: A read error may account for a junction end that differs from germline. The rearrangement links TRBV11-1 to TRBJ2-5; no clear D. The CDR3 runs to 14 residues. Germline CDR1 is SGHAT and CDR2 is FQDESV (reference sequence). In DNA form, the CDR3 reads TGTGCCAGCAACGCCGACATGTACCAAGAAACCCAGTACTTC. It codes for CASNADMYQETQYF. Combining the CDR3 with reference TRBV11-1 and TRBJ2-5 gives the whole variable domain EAEVAQSPRYKITEKSQAVAFWCDPISGHATLYWYRQILGQGPELLVQFQDESVVDDSQLPKDRFSAERLKGVDSTLKIQPAELGDSAMYLCASNADMYQETQYFGPGTRLLVL.

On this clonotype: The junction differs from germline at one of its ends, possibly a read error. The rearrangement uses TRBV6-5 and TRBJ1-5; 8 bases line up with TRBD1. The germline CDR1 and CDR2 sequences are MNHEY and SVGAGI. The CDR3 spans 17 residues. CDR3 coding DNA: TGTGTCAGCGACGGGAGACAGGGGTTACCGCCGGGTTGGCCCCAGCATTTC. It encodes CVSDGRQGLPPGWPQHF.

CDR3 loop: CAISEPYGVGHTEAFF. The CDR3 DNA sequence: TGTGCCATCAGTGAGCCATACGGGGTTGGGCACACTGAAGCTTTCTTT. The J gene is TRBJ1-1, the V gene TRBV10-3, with D unresolved. The CDR3 loop spans 16 amino acids. V lost 2 bases and J lost 3, with 16 bases in between. Germline V CDR1 and CDR2: ENHRY, SYGVKD.

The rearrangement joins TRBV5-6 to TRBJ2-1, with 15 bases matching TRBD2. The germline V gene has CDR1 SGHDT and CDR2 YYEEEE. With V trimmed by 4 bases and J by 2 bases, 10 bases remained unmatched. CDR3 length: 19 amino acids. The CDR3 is CASSSSPGLAGGTYNEQFF. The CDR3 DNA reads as TGTGCCAGCAGCAGCTCACCGGGACTAGCGGGAGGAACCTACAATGAGCAGTTCTTC.